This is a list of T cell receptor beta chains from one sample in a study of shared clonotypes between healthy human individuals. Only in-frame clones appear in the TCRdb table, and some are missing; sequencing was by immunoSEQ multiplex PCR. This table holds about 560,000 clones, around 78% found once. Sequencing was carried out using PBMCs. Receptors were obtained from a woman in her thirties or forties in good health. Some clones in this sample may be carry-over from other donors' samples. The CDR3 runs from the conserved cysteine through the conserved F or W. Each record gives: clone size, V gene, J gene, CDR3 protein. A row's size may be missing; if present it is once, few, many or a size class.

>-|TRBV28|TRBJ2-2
CASSFDRVTGELFF
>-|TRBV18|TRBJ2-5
CASSPTSGTGETQYF
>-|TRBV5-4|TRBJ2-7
CASRPTGERVEQYF
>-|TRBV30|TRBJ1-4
CAWTAGYNEKLFF
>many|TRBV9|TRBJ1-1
CASSARGDSLNTEAFF
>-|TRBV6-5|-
CASQGRGPYEQYF
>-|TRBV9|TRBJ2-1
CASSVGLAGGEQFF
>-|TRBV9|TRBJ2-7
CASSVGRTSSYEQYF
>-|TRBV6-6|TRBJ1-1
CASSLDRGRQTEAFF
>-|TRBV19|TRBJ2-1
CASSIKWDIGSYNEQFF
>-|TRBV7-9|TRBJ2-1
CASSLAPLYSYNEQFF
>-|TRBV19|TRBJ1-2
CASSNSGTPGGYTF
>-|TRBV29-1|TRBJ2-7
CSVELAGGDEQYF
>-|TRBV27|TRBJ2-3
CASSFFPPSGRAGQGDTQYF
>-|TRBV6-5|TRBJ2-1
CASSFLNEQFF
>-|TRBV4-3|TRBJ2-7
CASSQDGGTSYEQYF
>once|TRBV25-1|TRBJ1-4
CASSEANREEKLFF